Described below is a single T cell receptor beta chain sequence and its context. The sample comes from a study of blood T cell repertoires in COVID-19. Across the whole study: Sites in the United States, Italy and Spain provided acute and convalescent COVID-19 samples. PBMCs, B-cell-depleted T cells, or T cells provided the cDNA or gDNA that made up the material.

Per the original data handling: Researchers report that nucleated cell counts were estimated from reference gene primer amplification. Profiled with immunoSEQ multiplex PCR; TCRdb holds only in-frame clones, not every one. Clone size and the V and J calls come from that table; the DNA yielded D and trimming. Of 260,000 or so clones listed, nearly 90% are singletons. Trimming removed 8 bases at V and 6 bases at J, with 8 bases between. The germline CDR1 and CDR2 sequences are LNHDA and SQIVND (reference sequence). CDR3 length: 11 amino acids. The V and J genes are TRBV19 and TRBJ2-1, with D unresolved. Input material: peripheral blood. The TCR sequence derives from a human donor in a cohort sampled during active COVID-19. The CDR3, as DNA: TGTGCCAGTTCCGTCTTCAATGAGCAGTTCTTC. Translation gives CASSVFNEQFF. Drawing the rest from reference TRBV19 and TRBJ2-1, the complete variable domain is DGGITQSPKYLFRKEGQNVTLSCEQNLNHDAMYWYRQDPGQGLRLIYYSQIVNDFQKGDIAEGYSVSREKKESFPLTVTSAQKNPTAFYLCASSVFNEQFFGPGTRLTVL.